The present entry profiles one T cell receptor (beta chain) with its context. Its antigen is still unknown. There are no base qualities to consult, and no much larger clone falls within one base. The record originates from a study of cytomegalovirus exposure and HLA in healthy donors (dated by TCRdb to 2015 to 2018). Broadly, across the study: An earlier analysis of several hundred of the donors reported over 250 Gb of sequence data and 95 million to 120 million unique TCR beta sequences obtained from roughly 180 million T cells. About 280 gigabases of sequencing data and around 90 million unique TCR sequences made up an early release that covered around 640 HLA-typed donors. The genetic ancestry cluster associated with self-reported Caucasian donors included 80% to 90% of the roughly 380 genotyped donors. The study was designed to test whether signatures of past pathogen exposure could be identified by cataloging public T cell receptors. The study profiled the T cell repertoires of hundreds of subjects by immunosequencing and related them to cytomegalovirus serostatus. In addition to the first cohort of around 670 subjects, a separate validation cohort of around 110 different subjects was used. To predict cytomegalovirus infection status, the study combined high-throughput TCR immunosequencing, statistical association of individual TCRs with disease status, and machine learning. A later analysis re-analyzed previously published TCR beta repertoires from 650 to 800 donors and added high-resolution HLA genotyping to study TCR occurrence patterns. In the later analysis, no new phenotypic data were used to find candidate immune exposures; instead, reliance was placed on TCR beta sequences and their occurrence across donors. To decide whether each TCR beta V gene segment behaved as functional or pseudogenic, an earlier analysis of some 540 of the donors relied on high-throughput TCR beta sequencing. Donor age, sex, ethnicity and CMV serostatus were compiled alongside the repertoire data. A later genetic analysis used genome-wide SNP genotypes for 398 of the 666 donors, treating that subset as a discovery cohort. Every repertoire in the discovery cohort had been generated on one and the same sequencing platform. HLA typing covered class I and class II loci at four-digit resolution. Typing coverage differed by locus: A, B, C, DRB1 and DQB1 were typed in about 629-640 donors, DQA1 in about 550, DPA1 in some 570, and DPB1 in 400 to 480. Because of strong linkage in the cohort, four or five DR-DQ haplotypes were treated as single units for association and clustering. Among some 410 genotyped donors of the cohort, an average of around 240,000 unique TCR beta nucleotide sequences were sequenced per donor, roughly 18% of them non-productive.

The method was the immunoSEQ multiplex PCR assay. For the multiplex PCR, a mixture combining 60 forward primers for TCR Vbeta segments and 13 reverse primers for TCR Jbeta segments was used. The CDR3 region of rearranged TCR beta genes was amplified from genomic DNA with a multiplex PCR assay. The amplified TCR beta libraries were sequenced on the Illumina HiSeq System as 87-base-pair reads. From the authors' description of their analysis: A later analysis tallied roughly 80 million unique TCR beta chains across the roughly 610 repertoires, and about 10 million of those chains were shared by two or more donors. To remove PCR and sequencing errors, raw reads were error-corrected and collapsed into unique sequences using a nearest-neighbor algorithm that merged closely related sequences. CDR3 sequences were aligned to IMGT reference sequences to assign V, D and J gene segments. For a sequence to be retained, at least a six-nucleotide match to both a V gene segment and a J gene segment was required. A rearrangement was called productive if the CDR3 had no stop codons and remained in frame with V and J, and every other rearrangement was called non-productive. CDR3 was defined by IMGT convention, running from the second conserved V-encoded cysteine to the conserved J-encoded phenylalanine. Sequences without an unambiguous match to a single V gene segment were excluded from the earlier analysis of 500 to 700 of the donors. An earlier analysis of a few hundred of the donors called V segments functional above 56.7% productive rearrangements and segregating when the between-donor standard deviation exceeded 5%. A statistical classification framework was built to diagnose cytomegalovirus status from the catalog of TCR beta chain sequences. In a later analysis, V and J genes were assigned by comparing TCR nucleotide sequences against IMGT/GENE-DB human TR gene sequences. Using the TCRdist pipeline, a later analysis assigned CDR3 sequences along with most-parsimonious VDJ recombination scenarios. In a later analysis, every TCR beta chain was defined by the combination of its CDR3 amino acid sequence and its V-gene family, and reads without a unique V-gene family were dropped. In a later analysis, a few hundred highly shared, low-generation-probability nucleotide sequences were removed to address suspected cross-contamination and a sequencing artifact. A later analysis calculated a clonal expansion index for each public chain from normalized within-repertoire ranks of inferred template counts. Generation probabilities in a later analysis came from a VDJ recombination model fitted to out-of-frame rearrangements, and those results were checked against IGoR. In a later analysis, TCR-TCR, TCR-HLA and TCR-CMV co-occurrence was scored with hypergeometric tests, and a repertoire-size bias correction was applied to TCR pairs. False discovery rates were estimated in a later analysis by permuting HLA or CMV assignments 20 times. In a later analysis, co-occurring TCRs were grouped with DBSCAN, and TCRdist sequence similarity was added when clustering was performed within HLA-allele-positive subsets. For co-occurrence clustering, repertoires with fewer than 30,000 or more than 120,000 public chains were excluded, along with four or five repertoires with anomalous nucleotide sharing. TCRdb limited this immuneACCESS table to in-frame rearrangements with V and J called. A share of clones is missing; checked studies link under half to unresolved V genes, and the rest is unexplained. That table supplies the V and J calls and clone size; D and trimming were determined from the DNA. This sample comprises 150,000 or so clones, roughly 77% of them detected only once. Of the sample, around 3.4% is held by the ten largest clones.

What the study reported, not specific to this receptor: A further reported finding was that TCR beta sequences accurately predicted the HLA-A and HLA-B alleles for most subjects in the first cohort. At a false discovery rate of 0.05, a later analysis linked 16,000 or so TCR beta sequences to specific HLA alleles. The study listed 170 or so TCR beta chains as associated with cytomegalovirus. A later analysis reported that several top co-occurrence clusters appeared linked to parvovirus B19, influenza, CMV and Epstein-Barr virus. The cohort was sequenced for TCR beta chains only, and without alpha or paired-chain data the features that could be detected were limited. Because counts were too low, some 16 rarely observed V segments, including chromosome 9 orphons, were excluded from the earlier analysis of 587 of the donors. A later analysis found that TCR association rates varied across HLA loci, with DRB1 alleles showing the most associated TCRs and HLA-C alleles the fewest. Broadly in line with IMGT annotations, most TCR beta V segments showed up in productive rearrangements about 87% or about 30% of the time in an earlier analysis of around 550 of the donors. CMV serostatus was the only immune exposure information available for the cohort. Presence/absence analyses assumed roughly uniform sequencing depth across donors, an assumption that may not hold. Most TCR sequences were observed very rarely across donors, whereas some public TCRs were present in many individuals. A few of the identified cytomegalovirus-associated TCR beta chains were confirmed in vitro to be specific for cytomegalovirus antigens. A cluster of highly shared sequence variants was judged likely to represent a technical artifact of the sequencing pipeline. When HLA alleles, especially DR and DQ, strongly co-occurred, attributing TCR associations to individual alleles was difficult. Linkage disequilibrium might explain the correlated functional status among segregating V segments, but an unknown experimental factor could not be excluded. In a later analysis, HLA-associated TCR beta chains showed more clonal expansion and lower generation probabilities than non-associated chains that were equally common. A later genetic analysis associated a missense DCLRE1C variant with V-gene and J-gene trimming of TCR beta chains, and an independent cohort replicated the association. Most CMV-associated TCR beta chains appeared to be HLA-restricted in a later analysis, and the HLA associations seemed to be driven largely by CMV exposure. In both the original and validation cohorts, the classifier was reported to diagnose cytomegalovirus status with high specificity and sensitivity. A later genetic analysis reported fewer N-insertions in productive TCRs among donors in an Asian-associated ancestry cluster than the roughly 700-donor mean. Some IMGT-functional V segments, including TRBV6-2 and TRBV6-3, could not be told apart with the 87-base-pair reads, so those segments were excluded. Because HLA typing was unavailable for some donors at each locus, only the typed subset was used in association tests. The authors suggested that the approach could potentially be generalized to other disease states and immunological phenotypes.

CDR1 SNHLY and CDR2 FYNNEI were looked up in the germline V gene. Trimming removed 3 bases from V and 4 bases from J, leaving 4 bases between the germline ends. The CDR3 numbers 12 residues from cysteine through phenylalanine. This entry keeps only the CDR3 DNA: 36 bases, framed from base 1. In total, approximately 690 healthy bone marrow donors made up the cohort. At the time of sampling, all cohort members were nominally healthy, though unrecorded immune exposures were likely present. The donor tested CMV seronegative, placing the donor among the 350 to 400 seronegative members of the cohort. Every donor gave a peripheral blood sample, and the peripheral blood mononuclear cells from that sample were used for TCR beta sequencing. The Qiagen DNeasy Blood Extraction Kit was used to extract genomic DNA from the blood cell samples.

The TCR sequence derives from a man in his forties in good health and CMV-seronegative. The material sequenced was PBMCs. The chain employs TRBV2 and TRBJ1-5; confidence is insufficient to name the D gene. The DNA is TGTGCCAGCAGTGATCGGAATCAGCCCCAGCATTTT. Translation gives CASSDRNQPQHF.